A selection of T cell receptor beta chains follows, all from one sample in a study of graft-versus-host responses after intestinal transplantation. Assay: immunoSEQ multiplex PCR; the TCRdb copy retains only in-frame clones and omits some. The repertoire holds fewer than 15,000 clones, with 70% to 90% as singletons. The sequencing here drew on PBMCs, taken after intestinal transplantation. The source of these receptors is a human patient who received an intestinal transplant, so some T cells may come from the graft donor. CDR3s include the opening cysteine and the closing phenylalanine or tryptophan. Fields, in order: D gene, V gene, J gene, clone size, CDR3 DNA, CDR3 protein. D genes are given only for firm matches. A row's size may be missing; if present it is once, few, many or a size class.

.	TRBV11-2	TRBJ2-1	.	TGTGCCAGCAGCTGGGGTGCTAATGAGCAGTTCTTC	CASSWGANEQFF
.	TRBV9	TRBJ1-2	.	TGTGCCAGCAGCGCGAGACAGGCCCCTAACTATGGCTACACCTTC	CASSARQAPNYGYTF
.	TRBV30	TRBJ2-3	few	TGTGCCTGGAGTGAAAATGATGTAGGCACAGATACGCAGTATTTT	CAWSENDVGTDTQYF
TRBD1	TRBV7-9	TRBJ1-2	.	TGTGCCAGCAGCGCCTTTGACAGGGGACCCTTGGGCTACACCTTC	CASSAFDRGPLGYTF
TRBD2	TRBV25-1	TRBJ2-2	.	TGTGCCAGCACCAAACATAGCGGGACCGGGGAGCTGTTTTTT	CASTKHSGTGELFF
TRBD2	TRBV7-9	TRBJ2-1	.	TGTGCCAGCAGCTTAACTAGCGGGAGTATCAGCGAGCAGTTCTTC	CASSLTSGSISEQFF
TRBD2	TRBV7-2	TRBJ2-3	.	TGTGCCAGCAGCTTAAGCGGGAGGAGCACAGATACGCAGTATTTT	CASSLSGRSTDTQYF
TRBD2	TRBV5-1	TRBJ2-7	.	TGCGCCAGCAGCTCCGGGACTAGCGCGAATTACGAGCAGTACTTC	CASSSGTSANYEQYF
TRBD1	TRBV7-2	TRBJ1-5	.	TGTGCCAGCAGCGGACAGGGGGGGAGATATAGCAATCAGCCCCAGCATTTT	CASSGQGGRYSNQPQHF
.	TRBV6-1	TRBJ2-1	.	TGTGCAGAGGGGCGGAACAATGAGCAGTTCTTC	CAEGRNNEQFF
TRBD1	TRBV6-5	TRBJ2-5	.	TGTGCCAGCAGTTACGCCCTGGGACAGGGGTTGGAGACCCAGTACTTC	CASSYALGQGLETQYF
TRBD2	TRBV7-8	TRBJ2-5	.	TGTGCCAGCAGCCCCTTCACTAGCGGGGGGGGGCAAGAGACCCAGTACTTC	CASSPFTSGGGQETQYF
.	TRBV27	TRBJ2-7	.	TGTGCCAGCAGTTTACAGGGGGGAGATTACGAGCAGTACTTC	CASSLQGGDYEQYF
.	TRBV6-5	TRBJ1-1	.	TGTGCCAGCAGTTACGGGGGCACTGAAGCTTTCTTT	CASSYGGTEAFF
.	TRBV30	TRBJ2-7	.	TGTGCCTGGAGTGTACCGGGCAGGGGAGAGGACGAGCAGTACTTC	CAWSVPGRGEDEQYF
.	TRBV18	TRBJ2-7	.	TGTGCCAGCTCATTCGGAGAACCCAGCTCCTACGAGCAGTACTTC	CASSFGEPSSYEQYF
TRBD1	TRBV27	TRBJ1-2	once	TGTGCCAGCAGGGGTGACAGGGGGCAGGGTGGCTACACCTTC	CASRGDRGQGGYTF
TRBD2	TRBV10-3	TRBJ2-5	.	TGTGCCATCAGTGACGGTAGTAGGACTAGGGAGACCCAGTACTTC	CAISDGSRTRETQYF
TRBD1	TRBV7-8	TRBJ1-5	.	TGTGCCAGCAGCTTGGGACAGGGTCCCAATCAGCCCCAGCATTTT	CASSLGQGPNQPQHF
TRBD1	TRBV30	TRBJ1-1	.	TGTGCCTGGAGTCCAGGGGGAATGGCTGAAGCTTTCTTT	CAWSPGGMAEAFF
.	TRBV1	TRBJ1-5	.	TGCACCAGCAGCCAAGTAAAGAGTAGGGGTTCGCCCCAGCATTTT	CTSSQVKSRGSPQHF
.	TRBV5-6	TRBJ1-2	.	TGTGCCAGCAGCCCGTTCGGCTATGGCTACACCTTC	CASSPFGYGYTF
TRBD1	TRBV25-1	TRBJ2-5	.	TGTGCCAGCAGGGGCAGGGGGCAAGCAGAGACCCAGTACTTC	CASRGRGQAETQYF
.	TRBV6-1	TRBJ1-2	.	TGTGCCAGCTGGACGGGGGTGGGCTACACCTTC	CASWTGVGYTF
TRBD1	TRBV7-9	TRBJ2-3	.	TGTGCCAGCAGCTTTGCACCCATTTTAGGGACAGGGGCGAGGGATACGCAGTATTTT	CASSFAPILGTGARDTQYF
TRBD2	TRBV30	TRBJ2-3	.	TGTGCCTGGAGTGAGTATAGCGGGAGGGCCCCAGATACGCAGTATTTT	CAWSEYSGRAPDTQYF
.	TRBV4-1	TRBJ2-7	.	TGCGCCAGCAGCCAAGATGTAGGTCTAGCGAGAGAGTACGAGCAGTACTTC	CASSQDVGLAREYEQYF
TRBD1	TRBV5-1	TRBJ1-3	once	TGCGCCAGCAGCTTGGGGGCGCAGGGGGCTGGAAACACCATATATTTT	CASSLGAQGAGNTIYF
TRBD2	TRBV11-2	TRBJ2-1	.	TGTGCCAGCAGACGTCACCGGGAGGACATCGACAATGAGCAGTTCTTC	CASRRHREDIDNEQFF
.	TRBV6-4	TRBJ2-2	.	TGTGCCAGCAGTGACAGGGCGGGGAACACCGGGGAGCTGTTTTTT	CASSDRAGNTGELFF
TRBD1	TRBV7-3	TRBJ2-3	.	TGTGCCAGCAGCTTGGGACAGGGGGCTAGCACAGATACGCAGTATTTT	CASSLGQGASTDTQYF
.	TRBV4-1	TRBJ2-7	.	TGCGCCAGCAGCCTCCTGCGGGCAGGGCGGTCCTACGAGCAGTACTTC	CASSLLRAGRSYEQYF
.	TRBV29-1	TRBJ2-3	few	TGCAGCGTTGAGGGTGGAGCCACAGATACGCAGTATTTT	CSVEGGATDTQYF
TRBD1	TRBV28	TRBJ1-3	.	TGTGCCAGCAGTTTAGGGGGGACAGGGTTTTACTCTGGAAACACCATATATTTT	CASSLGGTGFYSGNTIYF
.	TRBV10-3	TRBJ2-2	.	TGTGCCATCAGTGAGTCTATGGACTACCCAGTTACCGCGAACACCGGGGAGCTGTTTTTT	CAISESMDYPVTANTGELFF
.	TRBV9	TRBJ2-1	.	TGTGCCAGCAGCGCGGGATTGAATGAGCAGTTCTTC	CASSAGLNEQFF
.	TRBV11-2	TRBJ2-7	.	TGTGCCAGCAGCCTAACTCGGGCCGACGAGCAGTACTTC	CASSLTRADEQYF
.	TRBV7-9	TRBJ2-3	.	TGTGCCAGCAGCAGATCTAGAGACCTCCGCACAGATACGCAGTATTTT	CASSRSRDLRTDTQYF
.	TRBV13	TRBJ2-5	.	TGTGCCAGCAGCTCAGCCGTGGACAGCAGGAAAGAGACCCAGTACTTC	CASSSAVDSRKETQYF
.	TRBV6-4	TRBJ2-7	.	TGTGCCAGCAGTGACTCGCGGAGGGGGCCCTACGAGCAGTACTTC	CASSDSRRGPYEQYF
TRBD2	TRBV7-2	TRBJ2-7	.	TGTGCCAGCAGCTTAGTTGGGGGACTAGCGGGTTCCTACGAGCAGTACTTC	CASSLVGGLAGSYEQYF
.	TRBV4-1	TRBJ2-1	.	TGCGCCAGCAGCTTGGTAGCGGACTCCTACAATGAGCAGTTCTTC	CASSLVADSYNEQFF
.	TRBV27	TRBJ1-1	.	TGTGCCAGCAGTTTATTGGGATCCCTGAACACTGAAGCTTTCTTT	CASSLLGSLNTEAFF
TRBD1	TRBV9	TRBJ2-3	.	TGTGCCAGCAGCGGGAGGACAGGGAGCCCCACAGATACGCAGTATTTT	CASSGRTGSPTDTQYF
.	TRBV13	TRBJ2-7	.	TGTGCCAGCAGCTTAGAGAGCTCCTACGAGCAGTACTTC	CASSLESSYEQYF
TRBD2	TRBV7-6	TRBJ2-7	.	TGTGCCAGCAGCCTTGCCACTAGCGGTTCCTACGAGCAGTACTTC	CASSLATSGSYEQYF
.	TRBV6-5	TRBJ2-7	.	TGTGCCAGCGGGTGGGACGCATCCTACGAGCAGTACTTC	CASGWDASYEQYF
.	TRBV27	TRBJ2-5	.	TGTGCCAGCAGTTTTCGGGGGCCAGGGGACTACCGGCTTTGGGAGACCCAGTACTTC	CASSFRGPGDYRLWETQYF
.	TRBV7-9	TRBJ1-5	.	TGTGCCAGCAGCGCGGGTGATCAGCCCCAGCATTTT	CASSAGDQPQHF
.	TRBV19	TRBJ2-3	.	TGTGCCAGTAGTATGGGCCAGGGCACAGATACGCAGTATTTT	CASSMGQGTDTQYF
.	TRBV27	TRBJ1-1	.	TGTGCCAGCAGTTTAGGATTGTTCGCTGAAGCTTTCTTT	CASSLGLFAEAFF
.	TRBV7-2	TRBJ2-5	.	TGTGCCAGCAGCTTATCAGGGGTTGTGGAGACCCAGTACTTC	CASSLSGVVETQYF
.	TRBV7-9	TRBJ1-1	few	TGTGCCAGCAGCATAAAAGGGGAAGCCGGATTTGAAGCTTTCTTT	CASSIKGEAGFEAFF
.	TRBV19	TRBJ2-4	few	TGTGCCAGTGGTGACAGGCAGGTAGACATTCAGTACTTC	CASGDRQVDIQYF
.	TRBV27	TRBJ1-4	once	TGTGCCAGCAGTCCGAGTCAGGGAGGGGAGGAAAAACTGTTTTTT	CASSPSQGGEEKLFF
.	TRBV5-1	TRBJ1-1	.	TGCGCCAGCAGCCTCAGGGGCGACACTGAAGCTTTCTTT	CASSLRGDTEAFF